These 21 T cell receptor beta chains were all obtained from the same sample, sequenced in a study of T cell responses to AZD1222 COVID-19 vaccine. The method was immunoSEQ multiplex PCR; TCRdb's version includes in-frame clones alone and lacks a portion of them. The table includes about 130,000 clones, approximately 80% detected once. The starting material was peripheral blood, obtained on day 0 of AZD1222 vaccination. Receptors originate from an adult in good health.

This chain links TRBV9 with TRBJ1-3; tentatively, D is TRBD1 (5 bases). This CDR3 has 13 amino acids. Germline assignment: CDR1 SGDLS and CDR2 YYNGEE. V lost 0 bases and J 7 bases, leaving 8 bases between the germline ends. CDR3 region: CASSVDRGNTIYF. The CDR3 nucleotides read TGTGCCAGCAGCGTAGATCGGGGGAACACCATATATTTT.

This chain uses TRBV5-1 with TRBJ2-1; D may be TRBD1 (6 bases). Germline values: CDR1 SGHRS, CDR2 YFSETQ. The CDR3 is 17 residues long. V was trimmed by 2 bases and J by 9 bases, leaving 24 bases between them. The CDR3: CASSFGPDLGAFAEQFF. Here the CDR3 DNA reads TGCGCCAGCAGCTTCGGGCCGGACTTGGGGGCGTTCGCTGAGCAGTTCTTC.

The chain recombines TRBV27 with TRBJ2-2, with a tentative D call TRBD1 (5 bases). Germline lookup yields CDR1 MNHEY and CDR2 SMNVEV (reference sequence). The CDR3 has 15 amino acids. V was pared by 7 bases and J by 0 bases, with 12 bases between. CDR3 residues: CASKWSTANTGELFF. The CDR3 DNA follows: TGTGCCAGCAAATGGTCGACAGCGAACACCGGGGAGCTGTTTTTT.

The gene calls are TRBV30 and TRBJ1-1; D is perhaps TRBD1 (6 bases). The CDR3 has 13 amino acids. Germline V gives CDR1 GTSNPN, CDR2 SVGIG (reference sequence). The V end lost 3 bases, the J end lost 3 bases, and 11 bases lay between the germline ends. The CDR3 DNA follows: TGTGCCTGGAGAGACCAGGGGTACACTGAAGCTTTCTTT. It codes for CAWRDQGYTEAFF.

The chain uses TRBV11-3 and TRBJ1-1, with D unclear. Trimming stripped 1 base from V and 4 bases from J, with 13 bases between. The germline V gene encodes CDR1 SGHNT and CDR2 YENEEA. The CDR3 sequence is 15 residues long. The CDR3, as DNA: TGTGCCAGCAGCTTAGGGGGTCGGACGGGCACTGAAGCTTTCTTT. Translated: CASSLGGRTGTEAFF.

The chain has TRBV20-1 and TRBJ2-5, with D unclear. This CDR3 contains 11 residues. Germline values: CDR1 DFQATT, CDR2 SNEGSKA (reference sequence). The ends were cut back, 4 bases at V and 4 bases at J, with 7 bases in the middle. CDR3 loop: CSAKDVETQYF. The CDR3 region has the DNA TGCAGTGCTAAGGACGTAGAGACCCAGTACTTC.

The chain has TRBV5-4 and TRBJ2-1, with TRBD2 identical over 16 bases. The CDR3 totals 18 residues. Unmatched junction bases numbered 9, after V lost 4 bases and J lost 5 bases. Germline CDR1 and CDR2: SGHNT and YYREEE (reference sequence). The CDR3 loop is CASSPTGTSGGVNNEQFF. In nucleotides, the CDR3 is TGTGCCAGCAGCCCGACGGGGACTAGCGGGGGGGTTAACAATGAGCAGTTCTTC.

The chain joins TRBV20-1 to TRBJ2-7; 11 positions agree with TRBD1. CDR3 length: 15 residues. The junction had 6 bases not matched to a gene; V was cut back by 3 bases and J by 2 bases. Germline V CDR1 and CDR2: DFQATT, SNEGSKA (reference sequence). DNA of the CDR3: TGCAGTGCTAGTGGACCGGGACAGGGGGCCTACGAGCAGTACTTC. It codes for CSASGPGQGAYEQYF.

The chain couples TRBV9 to TRBJ2-5, with TRBD2 identical over 9 bases. J lost 2 bases, V lost 0 bases, and 8 bases had no gene match. The CDR3 spans 17 residues. Germline-derived CDR1 and CDR2 are SGDLS and YYNGEE. CDR3 sequence: CASSVGGASGVQETQYF. The CDR3 region has the DNA TGTGCCAGCAGCGTAGGAGGCGCTAGCGGGGTTCAAGAGACCCAGTACTTC.

This chain uses TRBV7-9 with TRBJ1-2; D perhaps matches TRBD1 (5 bases). V lost 5 bases to trimming and J lost 8 bases, with 12 bases between them. The CDR3 runs 12 residues. CDR1 and CDR2 from the germline V gene are SEHNR and FQNEAQ (reference sequence). The CDR3 DNA reads TGTGCCAGCAGCCCTTCGTGGGGCGGCTACACCTTC. As protein: CASSPSWGGYTF.

This chain connects TRBV6-1 to TRBJ2-4; TRBD1 is a possible D gene (6 bases). V was clipped by 3 bases and J by 3 bases, with 9 bases between them. Germline V CDR1 and CDR2: MNHNS, SASEGT. This CDR3 is built from 14 residues. The CDR3 sequence is CASSDPGDKNIQYF. In nucleotides, the CDR3 is TGTGCCAGCAGTGATCCAGGGGACAAAAACATTCAGTACTTC.

The V and J genes are TRBV11-2 and TRBJ1-1; perhaps TRBD1 as D (5 bases). Germline CDR1 SGHAT, CDR2 FQNNGV. This CDR3 has 16 residues. V lost 1 base to trimming and J lost 1 base, with 13 bases between them. This CDR3 is CASSLVLVTGNTEAFF. The CDR3 DNA follows: TGTGCCAGCAGCTTAGTACTGGTAACAGGGAACACTGAAGCTTTCTTT.

The rearrangement uses TRBV5-3 and TRBJ1-2; tentative D call: TRBD1 (6 bases). TRBV5-3 is designated an ORF whose function remains uncertain. V lost 5 bases and J lost 1, with 30 bases in between. This CDR3 has 20 amino acids. Here the CDR3 DNA reads TGTGCCAGAAGAGCGGGGATCAAGATGGGGGCGACCGGCGTTAACTATGGCTACACCTTC. This codes for CARRAGIKMGATGVNYGYTF.

The rearrangement links TRBV19 to TRBJ2-1, with D possibly TRBD2 on 5 matching bases. Germline V gene data show CDR1 as LNHDA and CDR2 as SQIVND (reference sequence). V was pared by 5 bases and J by 2 bases, with 13 bases between. CDR3 length equals 15 residues. The CDR3 DNA follows: TGTGCCAGTAGTGTTTCGGGAACCCCCTACAATGAGCAGTTCTTC. Residues: CASSVSGTPYNEQFF.

V and J are TRBV28 and TRBJ1-2; D is uncertain. This CDR3 has 15 amino acids. Germline lookup yields CDR1 MDHEN and CDR2 SYDVKM. V was shortened by 2 bases and J by 1 base, with 11 bases between the two germline ends. CDR3 sequence: CASSLGTAYNYGYTF. CDR3 in DNA: TGTGCCAGCAGTTTAGGCACTGCTTATAACTATGGCTACACCTTC.

This sequence joins TRBV7-9 and TRBJ2-3; the D gene is possibly TRBD1 (5 bases). Trimming took 1 base from V and 3 from J, leaving 11 bases between them. Germline lookup yields CDR1 SEHNR and CDR2 FQNEAQ (reference sequence). The CDR3 has 15 amino acids. Here the CDR3 DNA reads TGTGCCAGCAGCTTAGAGGGGATGGGGACAGATACGCAGTATTTT. This codes for CASSLEGMGTDTQYF.

The gene calls are TRBV2 and TRBJ1-6, with 7 positions matching TRBD1. Germline CDR1 is SNHLY and CDR2 is FYNNEI. Trimming at V came to 4 bases and at J to 6 bases, leaving 6 bases not matched to a gene. The CDR3 is 15 residues long. The CDR3 protein is CASSVEGARNSPLHF. The CDR3 DNA reads as TGTGCCAGCAGTGTCGAGGGGGCTCGTAATTCACCCCTCCACTTT.

This rearrangement joins TRBV18 to TRBJ2-3; D gene ambiguous. V lost 4 bases and J lost 4, with 6 bases in between. The CDR3 totals 12 residues. Germline V gene lookup returns CDR1 KGHSH and CDR2 LQKENI. CDR3 bases: TGTGCCAGCTCACTGTTGGCAGATACGCAGTATTTT. Translating it yields CASSLLADTQYF.

This chain uses TRBV7-9 with TRBJ1-1; D remains ambiguous. Per germline, CDR1 SEHNR and CDR2 FQNEAQ (reference sequence). V shed 2 bases and J shed 1 base, with 5 bases lying between them. The CDR3 sequence is 13 residues long. In DNA, the CDR3 is TGTGCCAGCAGCTTAAAGAAGAACACTGAAGCTTTCTTT. Translating gives CASSLKKNTEAFF.

The chain combines TRBV28 with TRBJ2-7, with D unclear. The CDR3 has 14 residues. V lost 2 bases, J lost 2 bases, and 10 bases lay in between. CDR1 MDHEN and CDR2 SYDVKM come from the germline V gene. Here the CDR3 DNA reads TGTGCCAGCAGTTTAGCCGGGCAACCCTACGAGCAGTACTTC. Translated: CASSLAGQPYEQYF.

The chain links TRBV19 to TRBJ1-5; no reliable D call. The length of the CDR3 is 14 residues. Germline CDR1 is LNHDA and CDR2 is SQIVND (reference sequence). The V end was cut by 4 bases, the J end by 2 bases, with 9 bases between. The CDR3, as DNA: TGTGCCAGTAGTAATAAGCTGGGCAATCAGCCCCAGCATTTT. This codes for CASSNKLGNQPQHF.